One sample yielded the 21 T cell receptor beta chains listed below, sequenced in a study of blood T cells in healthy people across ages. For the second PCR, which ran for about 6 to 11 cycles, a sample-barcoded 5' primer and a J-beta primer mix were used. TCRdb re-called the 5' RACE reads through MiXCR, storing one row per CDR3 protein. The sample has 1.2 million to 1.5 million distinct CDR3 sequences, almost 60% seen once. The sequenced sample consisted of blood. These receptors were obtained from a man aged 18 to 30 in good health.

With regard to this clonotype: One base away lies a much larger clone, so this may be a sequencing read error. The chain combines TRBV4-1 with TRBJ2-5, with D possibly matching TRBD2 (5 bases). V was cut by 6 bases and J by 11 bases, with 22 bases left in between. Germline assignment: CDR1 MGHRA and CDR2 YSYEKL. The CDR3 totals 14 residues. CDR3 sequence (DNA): TGCGCCAGCAGGACGAAACTAGACGACAATGAGCAGTACTTC. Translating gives CASRTKLDDNEQYF.

The chain's CDR3 is CASSYGTVGNEKLFF. The CDR3 DNA is TGTGCCAGCAGTTACGGGACAGTTGGTAATGAAAAACTGTTTTTT. The V call is TRBV6-5, the J call TRBJ1-4; 7 positions match TRBD1. Germline trimming cut 2 bases from V and 4 bases from J; bases unmatched to any gene: 4. This CDR3 is built from 15 residues. Per the germline V gene, CDR1 is MNHEY and CDR2 is SVGAGI.

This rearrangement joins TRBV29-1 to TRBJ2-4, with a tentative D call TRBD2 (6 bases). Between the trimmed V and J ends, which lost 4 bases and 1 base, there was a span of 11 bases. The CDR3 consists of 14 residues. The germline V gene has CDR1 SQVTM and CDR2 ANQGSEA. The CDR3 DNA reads TGCAGCGTTGCGGGGGTGGGGGCCAAAAACATTCAGTACTTC. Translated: CSVAGVGAKNIQYF. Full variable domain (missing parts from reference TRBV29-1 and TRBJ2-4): SAVISQKPSRDICQRGTSLTIQCQVDSQVTMMFWYRQQPGQSLTLIATANQGSEATYESGFVIDKFPISRPNLTFSTLTVSNMSPEDSSIYLCSVAGVGAKNIQYFGAGTRLSVL.

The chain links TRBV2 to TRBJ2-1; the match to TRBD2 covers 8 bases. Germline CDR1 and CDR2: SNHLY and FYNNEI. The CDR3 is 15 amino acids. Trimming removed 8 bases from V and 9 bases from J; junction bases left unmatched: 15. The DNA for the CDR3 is TGTGCCAGCCCTTACGAGCGGGAGCGGGGAGTTGAGCAGTTCTTC. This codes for CASPYERERGVEQFF.

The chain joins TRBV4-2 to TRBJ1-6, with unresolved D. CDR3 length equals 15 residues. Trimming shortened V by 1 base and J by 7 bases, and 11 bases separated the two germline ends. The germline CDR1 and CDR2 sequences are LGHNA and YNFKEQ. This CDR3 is CASSQGVVSNSPLHF. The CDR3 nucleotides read TGTGCCAGCAGCCAAGGAGTGGTATCGAATTCACCCCTCCACTTT.

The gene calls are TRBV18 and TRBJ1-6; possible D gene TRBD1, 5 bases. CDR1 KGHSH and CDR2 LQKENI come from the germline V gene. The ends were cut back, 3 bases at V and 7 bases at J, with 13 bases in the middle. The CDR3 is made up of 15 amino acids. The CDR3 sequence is CASSPRQNGNSPLHF. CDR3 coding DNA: TGTGCCAGCTCACCGAGACAGAATGGAAATTCACCCCTCCACTTT. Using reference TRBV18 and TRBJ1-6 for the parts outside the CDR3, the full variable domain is NAGVMQNPRHLVRRRGQEARLRCSPMKGHSHVYWYRQLPEEGLKFMVYLQKENIIDESGMPKERFSAEFPKEGPSILRIQQVVRGDSAAYFCASSPRQNGNSPLHFGNGTRLTVT.

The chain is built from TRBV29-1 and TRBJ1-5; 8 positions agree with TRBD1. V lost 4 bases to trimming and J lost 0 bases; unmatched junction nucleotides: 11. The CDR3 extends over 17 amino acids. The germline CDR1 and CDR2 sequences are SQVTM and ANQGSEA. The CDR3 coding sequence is TGCAGCGTTGTAACAGGGGGTCGGATGGGTAGCAATCAGCCCCAGCATTTT. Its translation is CSVVTGGRMGSNQPQHF.

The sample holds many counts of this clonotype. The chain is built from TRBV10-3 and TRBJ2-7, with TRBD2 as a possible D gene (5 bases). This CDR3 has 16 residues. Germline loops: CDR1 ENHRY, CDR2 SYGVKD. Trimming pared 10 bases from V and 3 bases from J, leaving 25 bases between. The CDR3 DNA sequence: TGTGCCACAGGTCGGGGTATGTGGGAGAGCGGCTACGAGCAGTACTTC. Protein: CATGRGMWESGYEQYF.

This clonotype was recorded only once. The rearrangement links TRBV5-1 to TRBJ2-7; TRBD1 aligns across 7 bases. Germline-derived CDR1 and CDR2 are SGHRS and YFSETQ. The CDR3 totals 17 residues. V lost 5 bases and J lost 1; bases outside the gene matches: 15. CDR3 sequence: CASRKTNNRDRSYEQYF. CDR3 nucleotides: TGCGCCAGCAGGAAGACTAACAATCGGGACAGATCCTACGAGCAGTACTTC.

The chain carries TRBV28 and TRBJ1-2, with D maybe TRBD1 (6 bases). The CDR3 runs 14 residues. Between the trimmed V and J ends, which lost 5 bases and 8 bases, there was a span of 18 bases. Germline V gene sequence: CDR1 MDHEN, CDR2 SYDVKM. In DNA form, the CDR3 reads TGTGCCAGCAGTGTATCAAGGGGGTTCTTCGGCTACACCTTC. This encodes CASSVSRGFFGYTF.

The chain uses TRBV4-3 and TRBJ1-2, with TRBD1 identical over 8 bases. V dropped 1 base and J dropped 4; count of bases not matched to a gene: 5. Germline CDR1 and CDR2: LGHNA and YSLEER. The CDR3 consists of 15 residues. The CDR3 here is CASSQVRTGTYGYTF. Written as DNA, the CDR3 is TGCGCCAGCAGCCAAGTAAGGACAGGGACCTATGGCTACACCTTC.

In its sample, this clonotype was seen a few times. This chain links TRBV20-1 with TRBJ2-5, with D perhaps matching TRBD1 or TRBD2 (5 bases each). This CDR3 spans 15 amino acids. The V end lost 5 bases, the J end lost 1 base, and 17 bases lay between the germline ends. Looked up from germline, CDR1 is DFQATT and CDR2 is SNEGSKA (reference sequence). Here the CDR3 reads CSAWGPVSSQETQYF. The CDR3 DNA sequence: TGCAGTGCTTGGGGACCAGTTAGTTCCCAAGAGACCCAGTACTTC.

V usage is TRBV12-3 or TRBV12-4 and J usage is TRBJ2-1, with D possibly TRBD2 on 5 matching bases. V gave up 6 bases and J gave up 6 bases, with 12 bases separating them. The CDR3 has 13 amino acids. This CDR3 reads CASSRGSRNEQFF. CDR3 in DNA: TGTGCCAGCAGCCGAGGGTCTCGCAATGAGCAGTTCTTC.

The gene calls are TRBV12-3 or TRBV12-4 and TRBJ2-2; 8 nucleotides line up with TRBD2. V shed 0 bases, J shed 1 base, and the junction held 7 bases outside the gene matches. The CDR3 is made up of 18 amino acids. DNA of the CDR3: TGTGCCAGCAGTTTAGCTTTCGGACTAGCAGTGAACACCGGGGAGCTGTTTTTT. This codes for CASSLAFGLAVNTGELFF.

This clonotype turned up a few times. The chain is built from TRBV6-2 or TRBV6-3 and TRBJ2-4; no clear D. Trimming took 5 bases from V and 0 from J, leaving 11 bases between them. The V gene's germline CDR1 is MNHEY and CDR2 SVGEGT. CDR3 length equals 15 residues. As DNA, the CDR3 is TGTGCCAGCAGTCCCTCTGAACTAGCCAAAAACATTCAGTACTTC. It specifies CASSPSELAKNIQYF.

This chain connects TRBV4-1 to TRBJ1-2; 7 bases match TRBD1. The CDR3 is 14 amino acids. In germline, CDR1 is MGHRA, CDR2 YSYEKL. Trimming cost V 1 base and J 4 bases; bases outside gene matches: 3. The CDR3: CASSQVPGGYGYTF. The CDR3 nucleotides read TGCGCCAGCAGCCAAGTTCCAGGGGGCTATGGCTACACCTTC.

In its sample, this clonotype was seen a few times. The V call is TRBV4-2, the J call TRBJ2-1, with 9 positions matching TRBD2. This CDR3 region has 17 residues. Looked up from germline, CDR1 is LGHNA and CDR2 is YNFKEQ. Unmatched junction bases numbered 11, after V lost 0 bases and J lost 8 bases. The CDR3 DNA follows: TGTGCCAGCAGCCAAGAAGTAAGGCTAGCGGGAATTGATGAGCAGTTCTTC. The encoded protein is CASSQEVRLAGIDEQFF.

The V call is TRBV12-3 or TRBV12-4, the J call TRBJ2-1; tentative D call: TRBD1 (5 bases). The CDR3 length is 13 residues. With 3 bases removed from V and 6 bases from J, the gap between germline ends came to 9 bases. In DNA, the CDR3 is TGTGCCAGCAGTTTTTTAGGGGTCAATGAGCAGTTCTTC. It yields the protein CASSFLGVNEQFF.

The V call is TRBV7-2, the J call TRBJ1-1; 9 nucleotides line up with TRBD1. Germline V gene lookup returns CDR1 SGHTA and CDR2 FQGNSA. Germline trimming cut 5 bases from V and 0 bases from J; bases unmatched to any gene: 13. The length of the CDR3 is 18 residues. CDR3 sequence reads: CASSPKPGQGAMNTEAFF. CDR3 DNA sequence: TGTGCCAGCAGCCCCAAGCCGGGACAGGGAGCAATGAACACTGAAGCTTTCTTT.

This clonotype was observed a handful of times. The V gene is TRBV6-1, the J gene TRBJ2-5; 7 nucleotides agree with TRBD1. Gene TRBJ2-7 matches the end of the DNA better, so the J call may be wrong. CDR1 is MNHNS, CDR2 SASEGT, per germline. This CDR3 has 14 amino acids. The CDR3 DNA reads TGTGCCAGCACCTACGGGACAGCTGCCCACGAGCAGTACTTC. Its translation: CASTYGTAAHEQYF.

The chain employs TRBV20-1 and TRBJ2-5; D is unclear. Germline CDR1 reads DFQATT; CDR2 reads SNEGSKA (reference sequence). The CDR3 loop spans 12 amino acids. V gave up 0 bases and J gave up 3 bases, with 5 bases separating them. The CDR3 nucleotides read TGCAGTGCTAGAGAACCCAAAGAGACCCAGTACTTC. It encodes CSAREPKETQYF.